A selection of T cell receptor beta chains follows, all from one sample in a study of blood T cell repertoires in COVID-19. Using immunoSEQ multiplex PCR, the repertoire was profiled, and TCRdb retains in-frame clones only, with some absent. Of 100,000 to 150,000 clones listed, approximately 88% are singletons. Sequenced: peripheral blood. The receptors were sampled from a man between 60 and 75 years old with acute or convalescent COVID-19. CDR3s include the opening cysteine and the closing phenylalanine or tryptophan. The D gene is left open where the match is weak. Some rows have no size entry. The others give once, few or many, or a class for an expanded clone.

clone_size: -
v_call: TRBV30
d_call: -
j_call: TRBJ1-6
cdr3_nt: TGTGCCTGGAGTGCCCTCGACAGATATAATTCACCCCTCCACTTT
cdr3_aa: CAWSALDRYNSPLHF

clone_size: -
v_call: TRBV25-1
d_call: -
j_call: TRBJ2-2
cdr3_nt: TGTGCCAGCAGTGAATTTCTGGCTGCCGGGGAGCTGTTTTTT
cdr3_aa: CASSEFLAAGELFF

clone_size: -
v_call: TRBV27
d_call: -
j_call: TRBJ1-4
cdr3_nt: TGTGCCACCCTCGAAGCAGAAAAACTGTTTTTT
cdr3_aa: CATLEAEKLFF

clone_size: -
v_call: TRBV19
d_call: TRBD1
j_call: TRBJ2-7
cdr3_nt: TGTGCCAGTAGTCCGGACAGGGATGTTTCGCGGCAGTACTTC
cdr3_aa: CASSPDRDVSRQYF

clone_size: -
v_call: TRBV19
d_call: TRBD2
j_call: TRBJ2-5
cdr3_nt: TGTGCCAGTAGTGGGGGACTAGCGGGGGTCAAAGAGACCCAGTACTTC
cdr3_aa: CASSGGLAGVKETQYF

clone_size: -
v_call: TRBV5-1
d_call: -
j_call: TRBJ2-2
cdr3_nt: TGCGCCAGCAGCATGCGGCTCCGCGGGGGGGAGCTGTTTTTT
cdr3_aa: CASSMRLRGGELFF

clone_size: -
v_call: TRBV5-1
d_call: -
j_call: TRBJ1-2
cdr3_nt: TGCGCCAGCAGCTTGGCCGGAACAGGGTTTGGCTACACCTTC
cdr3_aa: CASSLAGTGFGYTF

clone_size: -
v_call: TRBV5-1
d_call: -
j_call: TRBJ1-2
cdr3_nt: TGCGCCAGCAGCTCTGGACTTACCACTAACTATGGCTACACCTTC
cdr3_aa: CASSSGLTTNYGYTF

clone_size: -
v_call: TRBV30
d_call: -
j_call: TRBJ1-4
cdr3_nt: TGTGCCTGGAACAGATTTAATGAAAAACTGTTTTTT
cdr3_aa: CAWNRFNEKLFF

clone_size: -
v_call: TRBV5-6
d_call: -
j_call: TRBJ1-2
cdr3_nt: TGTGCCAGCAGCTTGGGACAGGAATATGGCTACACCTTC
cdr3_aa: CASSLGQEYGYTF

clone_size: -
v_call: TRBV10-3
d_call: TRBD2
j_call: TRBJ2-7
cdr3_nt: TGTGCCATCAGTGAAAGGGTAGCGGGGGGTTACTACGAGCAGTACTTC
cdr3_aa: CAISERVAGGYYEQYF

clone_size: -
v_call: TRBV2
d_call: -
j_call: TRBJ2-7
cdr3_nt: TGTGCCAGCAGGGGGGGAGCCTACGAGCAGTACTTC
cdr3_aa: CASRGGAYEQYF

clone_size: few
v_call: TRBV19
d_call: TRBD2
j_call: TRBJ2-3
cdr3_nt: TGTGCCAGCACACTCAGCGGGAGTGGCACAGATACGCAGTATTTT
cdr3_aa: CASTLSGSGTDTQYF

clone_size: -
v_call: TRBV6-5
d_call: -
j_call: TRBJ2-7
cdr3_nt: TGTGCCAGCAGGCGGACAGCCGAGTACGAGCAGTACTTC
cdr3_aa: CASRRTAEYEQYF

clone_size: -
v_call: TRBV6-5
d_call: TRBD1
j_call: TRBJ1-2
cdr3_nt: TGTGCCAGCCTCGTAGCAGGGGGAGGCTATGGCTACACCTTC
cdr3_aa: CASLVAGGGYGYTF

clone_size: -
v_call: TRBV3-1/TRBV3-2
d_call: -
j_call: TRBJ1-6
cdr3_nt: TGTGCCAGCAGCCCCCTCGAGAGCCGGGGGAGAGGGTCCTATAATTCACCCCTCCACTTT
cdr3_aa: CASSPLESRGRGSYNSPLHF

clone_size: -
v_call: TRBV5-8
d_call: TRBD1
j_call: TRBJ1-2
cdr3_nt: TGTGCCAGCAGCACAGGGGTTGCTAACTATGGCTACACCTTC
cdr3_aa: CASSTGVANYGYTF